This TCR beta chain is drawn from a study of neoadjuvant anti-PD-1 for oral cavity cancer. The overall study: Non-progressing patients received a fourth nivolumab dose near day 43, then surgery on days 50-56.

PBMCs were not maintained or expanded in culture before analysis. V shed 0 bases and J 2 bases; nucleotides not matched to a gene: 4. This CDR3 spans 15 amino acids. Germline loops: CDR1 ENHRY, CDR2 SYGVKD. The data were produced by immunoSEQ multiplex PCR, yet TCRdb's version contains in-frame clones alone and is incomplete. The sample records 13,000 to 15,000 clones, about 70% being singletons. This receptor was taken from a person between 35 and 79 years old with oral cavity squamous cell carcinoma. The J gene is TRBJ2-7, the V gene TRBV10-3, with TRBD1 matching 7 bases. Sequencing was performed on PBMCs, taken before nivolumab (anti-PD-1) treatment. As DNA, the CDR3 is TGTGCCATCAGTGAGTCGTCCGGGACAGCCTACGAGCAGTACTTC. It codes for CAISESSGTAYEQYF.